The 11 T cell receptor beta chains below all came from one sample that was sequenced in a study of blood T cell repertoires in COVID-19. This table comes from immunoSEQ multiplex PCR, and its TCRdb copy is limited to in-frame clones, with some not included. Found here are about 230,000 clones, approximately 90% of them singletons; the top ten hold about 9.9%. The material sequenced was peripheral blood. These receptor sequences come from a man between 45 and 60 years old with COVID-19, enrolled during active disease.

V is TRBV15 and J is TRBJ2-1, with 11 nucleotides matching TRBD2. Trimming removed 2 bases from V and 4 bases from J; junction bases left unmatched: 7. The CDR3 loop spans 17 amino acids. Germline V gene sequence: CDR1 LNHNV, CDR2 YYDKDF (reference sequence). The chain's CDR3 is CATSRLLGLADYNEQFF. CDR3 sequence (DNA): TGTGCCACCAGCAGACTCCTGGGACTAGCGGATTACAATGAGCAGTTCTTC.

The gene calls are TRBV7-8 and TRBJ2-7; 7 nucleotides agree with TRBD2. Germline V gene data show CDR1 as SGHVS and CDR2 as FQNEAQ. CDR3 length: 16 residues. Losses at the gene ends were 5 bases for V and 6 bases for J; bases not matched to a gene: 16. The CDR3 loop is CASSPRRRGIVPEQYF. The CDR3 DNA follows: TGTGCCAGCAGCCCCCGGAGGCGGGGGATCGTGCCCGAGCAGTACTTC. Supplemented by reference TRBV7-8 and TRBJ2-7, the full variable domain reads GAGVSQSPRYKVAKRGQDVALRCDPISGHVSLFWYQQALGQGPEFLTYFQNEAQLDKSGLPSDRFFAERPEGSVSTLKIQRTQQEDSAVYLCASSPRRRGIVPEQYFGPGTRLTVT.

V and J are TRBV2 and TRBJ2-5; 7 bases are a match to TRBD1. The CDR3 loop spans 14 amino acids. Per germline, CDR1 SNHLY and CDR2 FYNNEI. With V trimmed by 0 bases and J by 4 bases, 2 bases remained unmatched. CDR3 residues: CASSEATGRETQYF. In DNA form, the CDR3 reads TGTGCCAGCAGTGAAGCGACAGGGCGAGAGACCCAGTACTTC.

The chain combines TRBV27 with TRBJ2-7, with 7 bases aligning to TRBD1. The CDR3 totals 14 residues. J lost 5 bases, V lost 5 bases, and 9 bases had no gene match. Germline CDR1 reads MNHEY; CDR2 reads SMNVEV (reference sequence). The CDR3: CASSHPGQHHEQYF. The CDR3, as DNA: TGTGCCAGCAGTCATCCGGGACAGCACCACGAGCAGTACTTC.

In DNA form, the CDR3 reads TGTGCCAGCAGCCCAGCGGGGGGTCGCAATGAGCAGTTCTTC. Protein sequence: CASSPAGGRNEQFF. This chain links TRBV6-5 with TRBJ2-1; 9 bases are a match to TRBD2. The V gene's germline CDR1 is MNHEY and CDR2 SVGAGI. The CDR3 totals 14 residues. Trimming at V came to 6 bases and at J to 6 bases, leaving 6 bases not matched to a gene.

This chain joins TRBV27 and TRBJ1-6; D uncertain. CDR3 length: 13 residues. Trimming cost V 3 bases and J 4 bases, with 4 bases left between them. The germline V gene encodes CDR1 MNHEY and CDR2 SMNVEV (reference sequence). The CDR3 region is CASSFNYNSPLHF. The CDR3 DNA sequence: TGTGCCAGCAGTTTTAATTATAATTCACCCCTCCACTTT.

In DNA form, the CDR3 reads TGTGCCAGCAGCGAAAGGGGGCAAATTGCGAATTCACCCCTCCACTTT. This gives the protein CASSERGQIANSPLHF. V usage is TRBV7-8 and J usage is TRBJ1-6; 7 bases align to TRBD1. Germline loops: CDR1 SGHVS, CDR2 FQNEAQ. V was pared by 5 bases and J by 7 bases, with 11 bases of the junction left unmatched. The length of the CDR3 is 16 residues.

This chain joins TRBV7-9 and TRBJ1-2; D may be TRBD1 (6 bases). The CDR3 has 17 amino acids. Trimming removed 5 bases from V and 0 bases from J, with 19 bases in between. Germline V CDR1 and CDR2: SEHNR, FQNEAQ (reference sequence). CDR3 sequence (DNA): TGTGCCAGCAGCCATATCACTTCGGACAGCGCTAACTATGGCTACACCTTC. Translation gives CASSHITSDSANYGYTF.

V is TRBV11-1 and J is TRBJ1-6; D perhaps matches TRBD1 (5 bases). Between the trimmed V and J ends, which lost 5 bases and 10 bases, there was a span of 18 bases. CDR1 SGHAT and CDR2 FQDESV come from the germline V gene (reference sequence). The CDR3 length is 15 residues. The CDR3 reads CASSNNQGPTSPLHF. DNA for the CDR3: TGTGCCAGCAGCAACAATCAGGGTCCGACGTCACCCCTCCACTTT.

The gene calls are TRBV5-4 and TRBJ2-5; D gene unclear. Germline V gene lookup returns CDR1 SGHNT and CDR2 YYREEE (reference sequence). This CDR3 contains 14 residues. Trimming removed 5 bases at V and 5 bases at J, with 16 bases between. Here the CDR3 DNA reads TGTGCCAGCAGTCAACCCGCGGATGGGGAGACCCAGTACTTC. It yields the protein CASSQPADGETQYF. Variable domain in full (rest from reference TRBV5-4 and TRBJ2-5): ETGVTQSPTHLIKTRGQQVTLRCSSQSGHNTVSWYQQALGQGPQFIFQYYREEENGRGNFPPRFSGLQFPNYSSELNVNALELDDSALYLCASSQPADGETQYFGPGTRLLVL.

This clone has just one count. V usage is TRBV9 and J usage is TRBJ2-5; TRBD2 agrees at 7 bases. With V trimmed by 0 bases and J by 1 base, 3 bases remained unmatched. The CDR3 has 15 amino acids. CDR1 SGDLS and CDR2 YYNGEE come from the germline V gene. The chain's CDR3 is CASSVAGGFQETQYF. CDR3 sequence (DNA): TGTGCCAGCAGCGTAGCGGGGGGATTCCAAGAGACCCAGTACTTC. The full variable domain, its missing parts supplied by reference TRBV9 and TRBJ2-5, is DSGVTQTPKHLITATGQRVTLRCSPRSGDLSVYWYQQSLDQGLQFLIQYYNGEERAKGNILERFSAQQFPDLHSELNLSSLELGDSALYFCASSVAGGFQETQYFGPGTRLLVL.